The clone carrying this T cell receptor beta chain showed up just a few times. The data are from a study of regulatory T cells in long-lasting Graves disease. CDR3-region Arm-PCR and iRepertoire HTBI primers produced the TCR beta libraries. Using its own MiXCR run on the multiplex PCR reads, TCRdb lists one record per CDR3 protein. The table has some 410,000 distinct CDR3 sequences, about 17% seen once. V was pared by 3 bases and J by 8 bases, with 13 bases between. Germline CDR1 reads MGHRA; CDR2 reads YSYEKL. The CDR3 is 13 amino acids. The time point: newly diagnosed GD, antithyroid drugs for less than 3 months. Following extraction of RNA from PBMCs, that RNA was used to make the TCR library. These sequences were also reported in another study, on T cells in Graves' hyperthyroidism and ophthalmopathy.

The source of this sequence is a woman in her 30s with Graves disease. The chain links TRBV4-1 to TRBJ1-2, with a weak D call TRBD1 (5 bases). The specimen was peripheral blood mononuclear cells (PBMCs), collected at new diagnosis, from a patient treated with antithyroid drugs. The CDR3: CASSHPQGNGYTF. CDR3 nucleotide sequence: TGCGCCAGCAGCCATCCCCAGGGTAACGGCTACACCTTC.